These T cell receptor beta chains were read from a single sample in a study of shared clonotypes between healthy human individuals. Using immunoSEQ multiplex PCR, the repertoire was profiled, and TCRdb retains in-frame clones only, with some absent. The sample gives about 2 million clones, 85% to 95% of which show up once; more than 0.1% is in the top ten. Sequenced material: naive CD4+ T cells sorted from blood. The receptors were sampled from a man aged 18 to 29 in good health. Each CDR3 is given with its conserved first and last residue. A D gene is named only where the DNA matches it firmly. Clone size is shown for a subset of rows, as once, few, many or a class of expanded clone.

cdr3_nt: TGTGCCACCAGCAGAGATCGGGGCTCTGGAAACACCATATATTTT
cdr3_aa: CATSRDRGSGNTIYF
clone_size: .
j_call: TRBJ1-3
d_call: .
v_call: TRBV15

cdr3_nt: TGTGCCAGCAGCCCTGGAAAGGGAGGGTTTAGTGAGCAGTTCTTC
cdr3_aa: CASSPGKGGFSEQFF
clone_size: .
j_call: TRBJ2-1
d_call: TRBD2
v_call: TRBV7-2

cdr3_nt: TGTGCCAGCAACTTACAGGGGATCAATCAGCCCCAGCATTTT
cdr3_aa: CASNLQGINQPQHF
clone_size: .
j_call: TRBJ1-5
d_call: TRBD1
v_call: TRBV2

cdr3_nt: TGTGCCAGCAGCTTGGCGGGTGGAGGGGGCTCCTACGAGCAGTACTTC
cdr3_aa: CASSLAGGGGSYEQYF
clone_size: few
j_call: TRBJ2-7
d_call: .
v_call: TRBV5-4

cdr3_nt: TGTGCCAGCAGGGGGGACATTACAGATACGCAGTATTTT
cdr3_aa: CASRGDITDTQYF
clone_size: .
j_call: TRBJ2-3
d_call: .
v_call: TRBV2

cdr3_nt: TGCGCCAGCAGCTTGGCCACAGAAAAAGAGACCCAGTACTTC
cdr3_aa: CASSLATEKETQYF
clone_size: .
j_call: TRBJ2-5
d_call: .
v_call: TRBV5-1

cdr3_nt: TGTGCCAGCAGCCAGGGATATACGCAGTATTTT
cdr3_aa: CASSQGYTQYF
clone_size: .
j_call: TRBJ2-3
d_call: .
v_call: TRBV6-5

cdr3_nt: TGCGCCAGCAGCCCGAGACAGGGCCGCACTGAAGCTTTCTTT
cdr3_aa: CASSPRQGRTEAFF
clone_size: .
j_call: TRBJ1-1
d_call: TRBD1
v_call: TRBV5-1

cdr3_nt: TGTGCCAGCAGCCCTACCCCCAGGGGCGGACCCCCGGTGGATACGCAGTATTTT
cdr3_aa: CASSPTPRGGPPVDTQYF
clone_size: once
j_call: TRBJ2-3
d_call: .
v_call: TRBV7-9

cdr3_nt: TGTGCCAGCAGTGAACGGGAAGGGCAACGGGACACTGAAGCTTTCTTT
cdr3_aa: CASSEREGQRDTEAFF
clone_size: .
j_call: TRBJ1-1
d_call: .
v_call: TRBV6-1

cdr3_nt: TGTGCCAGCAGCTTAGATACTAGCCTGGGGTATGGATACTTC
cdr3_aa: CASSLDTSLGYGYF
clone_size: .
j_call: TRBJ2-7
d_call: .
v_call: TRBV11-2

cdr3_nt: TGTGCCAGCTCACCCAACAGCCCCGGTCAGCCCCAGCATTTT
cdr3_aa: CASSPNSPGQPQHF
clone_size: once
j_call: TRBJ1-5
d_call: .
v_call: TRBV18

cdr3_nt: TGCGCCAGCAGCCGCGGCGGGGGTTGGGGCTACAATGAGCAGTTCTTC
cdr3_aa: CASSRGGGWGYNEQFF
clone_size: .
j_call: TRBJ2-1
d_call: TRBD2
v_call: TRBV5-1

cdr3_nt: TGCAGCGTCTCTTGGGGGGTCCGTGGCTACACCTTC
cdr3_aa: CSVSWGVRGYTF
clone_size: .
j_call: TRBJ1-2
d_call: .
v_call: TRBV29-1

cdr3_nt: TGTGCCAGCAGCGTGGGACTAGCCAGCTGGGACGAGCAGTACTTC
cdr3_aa: CASSVGLASWDEQYF
clone_size: .
j_call: TRBJ2-7
d_call: TRBD2
v_call: TRBV9

cdr3_nt: TGCGCCAGCAATCCATCCGCGGGAGTGCGGACCGGGGAGCTGTTTTTT
cdr3_aa: CASNPSAGVRTGELFF
clone_size: .
j_call: TRBJ2-2
d_call: TRBD2
v_call: TRBV4-1

cdr3_nt: TGTGCCAGCAGTAGAGGGGGCTTCGGTCAGCCCCAGCATTTT
cdr3_aa: CASSRGGFGQPQHF
clone_size: .
j_call: TRBJ1-5
d_call: TRBD1
v_call: TRBV28

cdr3_nt: TGTGCCAGCTCACCAATGGATGGGGGTCAGAGGACCTACGAGCAGTACTTC
cdr3_aa: CASSPMDGGQRTYEQYF
clone_size: .
j_call: TRBJ2-7
d_call: .
v_call: TRBV18

cdr3_nt: TGTGCCTCCGGGGCCACTAACTATGGCTACACCTTC
cdr3_aa: CASGATNYGYTF
clone_size: .
j_call: TRBJ1-2
d_call: .
v_call: TRBV2

cdr3_nt: TGCGCCAGCAGCTTGGACCTAGCGGGAGGGCCCGGCGATGAGCAGTTCTTC
cdr3_aa: CASSLDLAGGPGDEQFF
clone_size: .
j_call: TRBJ2-1
d_call: TRBD2
v_call: TRBV5-1

cdr3_nt: TGTGCCAGCAGCTTAGGCTACTGGGGAACAGATACGCAGTATTTT
cdr3_aa: CASSLGYWGTDTQYF
clone_size: .
j_call: TRBJ2-3
d_call: .
v_call: TRBV7-3

cdr3_nt: TGTGCCAGCAGTCGGTTGGGGATCTCCTACGAGCAGTACTTC
cdr3_aa: CASSRLGISYEQYF
clone_size: .
j_call: TRBJ2-7
d_call: .
v_call: TRBV6-5

cdr3_nt: TGTGCCAGCCAACTCAGGGGGAGGATGTCGTACGAGCAGTACTTC
cdr3_aa: CASQLRGRMSYEQYF
clone_size: .
j_call: TRBJ2-7
d_call: .
v_call: TRBV2

cdr3_nt: TGTGCCAGCAGTCCCGGGGACAGGGGACCAAATCAGCCCCAGCATTTT
cdr3_aa: CASSPGDRGPNQPQHF
clone_size: .
j_call: TRBJ1-5
d_call: TRBD1
v_call: TRBV27

cdr3_nt: TGCGCCAGCAGCTCCCCGGGACTAGCGGGACGAATTAGCTCCTACAATGAGCAGTTCTTC
cdr3_aa: CASSSPGLAGRISSYNEQFF
clone_size: .
j_call: TRBJ2-1
d_call: TRBD2
v_call: TRBV5-1

cdr3_nt: TGTGCCAGCAACGCCCACCAAGAGACCCAGTACTTC
cdr3_aa: CASNAHQETQYF
clone_size: .
j_call: TRBJ2-5
d_call: .
v_call: TRBV5-4

cdr3_nt: TGTGCCAGCAGCAAAAGACGGGAGAACACTGAAGCTTTCTTT
cdr3_aa: CASSKRRENTEAFF
clone_size: .
j_call: TRBJ1-1
d_call: .
v_call: TRBV7-2

cdr3_nt: TGTGCCAGCAGCCCCGGCTTGAACACTGAAGCTTTCTTT
cdr3_aa: CASSPGLNTEAFF
clone_size: .
j_call: TRBJ1-1
d_call: .
v_call: TRBV7-2

cdr3_nt: TGTGCCAGCAGTTTATCTGGGGGCAGGGGTCAGCCCCAGCATTTT
cdr3_aa: CASSLSGGRGQPQHF
clone_size: .
j_call: TRBJ1-5
d_call: .
v_call: TRBV27

cdr3_nt: TGTGCCAGCAGCACAGGACCACAGCAGTACTTC
cdr3_aa: CASSTGPQQYF
clone_size: .
j_call: TRBJ2-7
d_call: .
v_call: TRBV7-8

cdr3_nt: TGTGCCAGCAGCTTAGTGGTGACTAGCGGAGCAAATGAGCAGTTCTTC
cdr3_aa: CASSLVVTSGANEQFF
clone_size: .
j_call: TRBJ2-1
d_call: TRBD2
v_call: TRBV11-3

cdr3_nt: TGCGCCAGCAGCACCCCCCAGGGTGGCACCGGGGAGCTGTTTTTT
cdr3_aa: CASSTPQGGTGELFF
clone_size: .
j_call: TRBJ2-2
d_call: .
v_call: TRBV5-1

cdr3_nt: TGTGCCAGTAGTGCCCTGGAATATAATGAAAAACTGTTTTTT
cdr3_aa: CASSALEYNEKLFF
clone_size: .
j_call: TRBJ1-4
d_call: .
v_call: TRBV19

cdr3_nt: TGCGCCAGCAGGCCACAGGGCGCGTCCGGAAACACCATATATTTT
cdr3_aa: CASRPQGASGNTIYF
clone_size: .
j_call: TRBJ1-3
d_call: .
v_call: TRBV5-1

cdr3_nt: TGTGCCAGCAGCTCTAGTCCCGCAACTAATGAAAAACTGTTTTTT
cdr3_aa: CASSSSPATNEKLFF
clone_size: .
j_call: TRBJ1-4
d_call: .
v_call: TRBV5-4

cdr3_nt: TGTGCCAGCAAGGACTCCCTAGCAGCTGGGGCCAACGTCCTGACTTTC
cdr3_aa: CASKDSLAAGANVLTF
clone_size: .
j_call: TRBJ2-6
d_call: .
v_call: TRBV27

cdr3_nt: TGCGCCAGCAGCTTGGAGGCAGACCCTAATGAAAAACTGTTTTTT
cdr3_aa: CASSLEADPNEKLFF
clone_size: .
j_call: TRBJ1-4
d_call: .
v_call: TRBV5-1

cdr3_nt: TGTGCCGGCGTCTCAGGGGAGACCCAGTACTTC
cdr3_aa: CAGVSGETQYF
clone_size: .
j_call: TRBJ2-5
d_call: .
v_call: TRBV6-5

cdr3_nt: TGTGCCAGCAGTTACTCGTCTCCGGGACCTTCCTACGAGCAGTACTTC
cdr3_aa: CASSYSSPGPSYEQYF
clone_size: .
j_call: TRBJ2-7
d_call: .
v_call: TRBV6-5

cdr3_nt: TGTGCCAGCAGCTTAAGCGTAAGCACAGATACGCAGTATTTT
cdr3_aa: CASSLSVSTDTQYF
clone_size: .
j_call: TRBJ2-3
d_call: .
v_call: TRBV5-8

cdr3_nt: TGTGCCAGCAGTAACACAGGGGCGGGGGATTCACCCCTCCACTTT
cdr3_aa: CASSNTGAGDSPLHF
clone_size: .
j_call: TRBJ1-6
d_call: TRBD1
v_call: TRBV5-4

cdr3_nt: TGTGCCAGCAGCTTTTTGCTGCGGACCAGCACAGATACGCAGTATTTT
cdr3_aa: CASSFLLRTSTDTQYF
clone_size: .
j_call: TRBJ2-3
d_call: .
v_call: TRBV5-6

cdr3_nt: TGTGCCAGCAGTTTCGGACTTCTCGGGGAGACCCAGTACTTC
cdr3_aa: CASSFGLLGETQYF
clone_size: .
j_call: TRBJ2-5
d_call: .
v_call: TRBV7-2

cdr3_nt: TGTGCCAGCAGCCAAGAACAGGGGTATGGCAATCAGCCCCAGCATTTT
cdr3_aa: CASSQEQGYGNQPQHF
clone_size: .
j_call: TRBJ1-5
d_call: TRBD1
v_call: TRBV4-2

cdr3_nt: TGTGCCAGCAGCTGGACCGGGGAGCTGTTTTTT
cdr3_aa: CASSWTGELFF
clone_size: .
j_call: TRBJ2-2
d_call: .
v_call: TRBV7-8

cdr3_nt: TGTGCCAGCAGTTTATGGGGGACAGGGGACAAGACCCAGTACTTC
cdr3_aa: CASSLWGTGDKTQYF
clone_size: .
j_call: TRBJ2-5
d_call: TRBD1
v_call: TRBV28

cdr3_nt: TGTGCCAGCAGCTTGGGCCAGGCTAACACTGAAGCTTTCTTT
cdr3_aa: CASSLGQANTEAFF
clone_size: .
j_call: TRBJ1-1
d_call: .
v_call: TRBV5-6

cdr3_nt: TGCAGCGTATTGTTGGGTACTCAGGGGGCACGGACCGGGGAGCTGTTTTTT
cdr3_aa: CSVLLGTQGARTGELFF
clone_size: .
j_call: TRBJ2-2
d_call: TRBD1
v_call: TRBV29-1

cdr3_nt: TGCGCCAGCAGCCGCGCCCCGGGAGACACTGAAGCTTTCTTT
cdr3_aa: CASSRAPGDTEAFF
clone_size: .
j_call: TRBJ1-1
d_call: .
v_call: TRBV4-3

cdr3_nt: TGTGCCAGCAGCCCTACCGGCCGGGGTGGTGCTTTCTTT
cdr3_aa: CASSPTGRGGAFF
clone_size: once
j_call: TRBJ1-1
d_call: .
v_call: TRBV28

cdr3_nt: TGTGCCAGCAGTGCAAGCTCCTACGAGCAGTACTTC
cdr3_aa: CASSASSYEQYF
clone_size: once
j_call: TRBJ2-7
d_call: .
v_call: TRBV28

cdr3_nt: TGTGCCAGCAGTCCACCGGGACGACGAGCTTTCTTT
cdr3_aa: CASSPPGRRAFF
clone_size: once
j_call: TRBJ1-1
d_call: .
v_call: TRBV28

cdr3_nt: TGTGCCAGCAGCACGGACATTATCACCGGGGAGCTGTTTTTT
cdr3_aa: CASSTDIITGELFF
clone_size: .
j_call: TRBJ2-2
d_call: .
v_call: TRBV7-9

cdr3_nt: TGTGCCAGCAGTGTCTGGACCGCCAACCAAGAGACCCAGTACTTC
cdr3_aa: CASSVWTANQETQYF
clone_size: once
j_call: TRBJ2-5
d_call: .
v_call: TRBV25-1

cdr3_nt: TGTGCCAGCAGCGTAGGGGTGGGACATCTCGGGGGAAACACCATATATTTT
cdr3_aa: CASSVGVGHLGGNTIYF
clone_size: .
j_call: TRBJ1-3
d_call: .
v_call: TRBV9

cdr3_nt: TGCGCCAGCAGCCAAGATCTGGCGGGAGCTCGCGAGCAGTACTTC
cdr3_aa: CASSQDLAGAREQYF
clone_size: .
j_call: TRBJ2-7
d_call: TRBD2
v_call: TRBV4-3

cdr3_nt: TGTGCCAGCAGCGCTGCCCTGACCGAGCAGTTCTTC
cdr3_aa: CASSAALTEQFF
clone_size: once
j_call: TRBJ2-1
d_call: .
v_call: TRBV5-6

cdr3_nt: TGTGCCAGCAGCTTACGAGGAGGGAAGAACACTGAAGCTTTCTTT
cdr3_aa: CASSLRGGKNTEAFF
clone_size: .
j_call: TRBJ1-1
d_call: .
v_call: TRBV7-9

cdr3_nt: TGCGCCAGCAGCCTGGTCGGGTTAGGCGGGAGTGACGAGCAGTACTTC
cdr3_aa: CASSLVGLGGSDEQYF
clone_size: once
j_call: TRBJ2-7
d_call: TRBD2
v_call: TRBV4-1